Listed below are T cell receptor beta chains from one sample, sequenced in a study of blood T cell repertoires in COVID-19. Generated by immunoSEQ multiplex PCR, the TCRdb table keeps only in-frame clones and is missing some. Of around 68,000 clones in the sample, approximately 89% were seen once. Material: peripheral blood. The receptors originated from a human donor in a cohort sampled during active COVID-19. The CDR3 runs from the conserved cysteine through the conserved F or W. The order of the fields is V gene, clone size, J gene, D gene, CDR3 protein, CDR3 DNA. A D gene is named only where the DNA matches it firmly. Clone size is given for some rows only: seen once, a few or many times, or a class if the clone is expanded.

v_call: TRBV5-1; clone_size: -; j_call: TRBJ2-1; d_call: TRBD1; cdr3_aa: CASSWGQGNEQFF; cdr3_nt: TGCGCCAGCAGCTGGGGACAGGGCAATGAGCAGTTCTTC
v_call: TRBV30; clone_size: -; j_call: TRBJ2-2; d_call: TRBD1; cdr3_aa: CAWSVGDRPNTGELFF; cdr3_nt: TGTGCCTGGAGTGTAGGGGACAGACCAAACACCGGGGAGCTGTTTTTT
v_call: TRBV6-5; clone_size: -; j_call: TRBJ2-1; d_call: -; cdr3_aa: CASLPRVNNEQFF; cdr3_nt: TGTGCCAGCCTACCCCGGGTTAACAATGAGCAGTTCTTC
v_call: TRBV27; clone_size: -; j_call: TRBJ2-3; d_call: -; cdr3_aa: CASSSVTDTQYF; cdr3_nt: TGTGCCAGCAGTTCCGTCACAGATACGCAGTATTTT
v_call: TRBV7-9; clone_size: few; j_call: TRBJ1-6; d_call: -; cdr3_aa: CASRIEGEYSPLHF; cdr3_nt: TGTGCCAGCAGGATAGAAGGGGAATATTCACCCCTCCACTTT
v_call: TRBV10-1; clone_size: -; j_call: TRBJ2-1; d_call: -; cdr3_aa: CASSAWGDEQFF; cdr3_nt: TGCGCCAGCAGCGCCTGGGGCGATGAGCAGTTCTTC
v_call: TRBV6-5; clone_size: -; j_call: TRBJ1-6; d_call: TRBD1; cdr3_aa: CASRTGGTEPLHF; cdr3_nt: TGTGCCAGCCGGACAGGGGGCACCGAACCCCTCCACTTT
v_call: TRBV29-1; clone_size: once; j_call: TRBJ1-2; d_call: TRBD1; cdr3_aa: CSSKDRGVYGYTF; cdr3_nt: TGCAGCTCCAAGGACAGGGGAGTTTATGGCTACACCTTC
v_call: TRBV10-3; clone_size: -; j_call: TRBJ2-1; d_call: TRBD2; cdr3_aa: CATQLASGWRNEQFF; cdr3_nt: TGTGCCACCCAGTTGGCTAGCGGGTGGAGGAATGAGCAGTTCTTC
v_call: TRBV7-2; clone_size: -; j_call: TRBJ1-2; d_call: TRBD1; cdr3_aa: CASSLVMGRGGRGYTF; cdr3_nt: TGTGCCAGCAGCTTAGTTATGGGGAGAGGGGGCCGTGGCTACACCTTC
v_call: TRBV7-8; clone_size: -; j_call: TRBJ1-2; d_call: TRBD1; cdr3_aa: CASSSGQGAWGYTF; cdr3_nt: TGTGCCAGCAGCTCGGGACAGGGGGCATGGGGCTACACCTTC
v_call: TRBV28; clone_size: -; j_call: TRBJ1-4; d_call: -; cdr3_aa: CASSPQQGVQEKLFF; cdr3_nt: TGTGCCAGCAGTCCGCAACAGGGAGTTCAAGAAAAACTGTTTTTT
v_call: TRBV29-1; clone_size: -; j_call: TRBJ2-7; d_call: TRBD1; cdr3_aa: CSVGQGAIEQYF; cdr3_nt: TGCAGCGTCGGACAGGGGGCGATCGAGCAGTACTTC
v_call: TRBV19; clone_size: -; j_call: TRBJ1-3; d_call: -; cdr3_aa: CASSKAGGLGDTIYF; cdr3_nt: TGTGCCAGTAGTAAGGCGGGCGGGTTGGGAGACACCATATATTTT
v_call: TRBV2; clone_size: -; j_call: TRBJ1-1; d_call: -; cdr3_aa: CASSSSGGSLEAFF; cdr3_nt: TGTGCCAGCAGTTCGAGCGGAGGGAGTCTAGAAGCTTTCTTT
v_call: TRBV10-3; clone_size: -; j_call: TRBJ2-1; d_call: TRBD2; cdr3_aa: CAISGTSGHYNEQFF; cdr3_nt: TGTGCCATCAGTGGGACTAGCGGACACTACAATGAGCAGTTCTTC
v_call: TRBV3-1/TRBV3-2; clone_size: -; j_call: TRBJ1-2; d_call: TRBD1; cdr3_aa: CASSLTRTGGRFGYTF; cdr3_nt: TGTGCCAGCAGCCTCACCCGGACAGGGGGGAGGTTTGGCTACACCTTC
v_call: TRBV7-9; clone_size: -; j_call: TRBJ1-1; d_call: -; cdr3_aa: CASSLATVEAFF; cdr3_nt: TGTGCCAGCAGCTTAGCGACAGTTGAAGCTTTCTTT
v_call: TRBV3-1/TRBV3-2; clone_size: -; j_call: TRBJ1-6; d_call: -; cdr3_aa: CASSQAVNSPLHF; cdr3_nt: TGTGCCAGCAGCCAAGCTGTTAATTCACCCCTCCACTTT
v_call: TRBV20-1; clone_size: -; j_call: TRBJ2-3; d_call: -; cdr3_aa: CSASGGRGGDTQYF; cdr3_nt: TGCAGTGCTAGTGGAGGGCGGGGCGGGGATACGCAGTATTTT
v_call: TRBV27; clone_size: -; j_call: TRBJ1-2; d_call: -; cdr3_aa: CASGLSTNYGYTF; cdr3_nt: TGTGCCAGCGGTTTGTCTACTAACTATGGCTACACCTTC
v_call: TRBV10-3; clone_size: -; j_call: TRBJ1-4; d_call: -; cdr3_aa: CAISAGYATNEKLFF; cdr3_nt: TGTGCCATCAGCGCGGGGTACGCAACTAATGAAAAACTGTTTTTT
v_call: TRBV2; clone_size: -; j_call: TRBJ1-2; d_call: -; cdr3_aa: CASTSDSYGYTF; cdr3_nt: TGTGCCAGCACCTCGGACAGCTATGGCTACACCTTC
v_call: TRBV4-3; clone_size: -; j_call: TRBJ2-1; d_call: TRBD2; cdr3_aa: CASRAGTSGDNEQFF; cdr3_nt: TGCGCCAGCAGAGCCGGGACTAGCGGCGACAATGAGCAGTTCTTC